A selection of T cell receptor beta chains follows, all from one sample in a study of T cells in Graves' hyperthyroidism and ophthalmopathy. A single record per CDR3 protein comes from TCRdb applying MiXCR to the multiplex PCR reads. The sample includes 600,000 to 700,000 distinct CDR3 sequences, roughly 46% of them seen just once. Specimen: peripheral blood or thyroid tissue (not recorded which). Every receptor here comes from an adult man with Graves' disease, either hyperthyroidism or ophthalmopathy (not recorded which). The CDR3 runs from the conserved cysteine through the conserved F or W. Fields, in order: CDR3 protein, CDR3 DNA, clone size, J gene, D gene, V gene. D genes are given only for firm matches. Rows give clone size only sometimes, using once, few, many, or a class for an expanded clone.

cdr3_aa: CSVTPPGATNEKLFF; cdr3_nt: TGCAGCGTTACCCCCCCGGGGGCAACTAATGAAAAACTGTTTTTT; clone_size: NA; j_call: TRBJ1-4; d_call: NA; v_call: TRBV29-1
cdr3_aa: CATSDLKGGQGVWDSPLHF; cdr3_nt: TGTGCCACCAGTGACCTCAAGGGGGGACAGGGGGTGTGGGATTCACCCCTCCACTTT; clone_size: many; j_call: TRBJ1-6; d_call: TRBD1; v_call: TRBV24-1
cdr3_aa: CASSAGANVLTF; cdr3_nt: TGTGCCAGCAGCGCAGGGGCCAACGTCCTGACTTTC; clone_size: many; j_call: TRBJ2-6; d_call: NA; v_call: TRBV7-9
cdr3_aa: CASSQAGYGYTF; cdr3_nt: TGTGCCAGCAGCCAAGCGGGGTATGGCTACACCTTC; clone_size: many; j_call: TRBJ1-2; d_call: NA; v_call: TRBV7-2
cdr3_aa: CASSRTGLSNQPQHF; cdr3_nt: TGTGCCAGTTCGAGGACAGGGCTTTCCAATCAGCCCCAGCATTTT; clone_size: NA; j_call: TRBJ1-5; d_call: TRBD1; v_call: TRBV19
cdr3_aa: CASSLTGAARDTEAFF; cdr3_nt: TGTGCCAGCAGCCTGACAGGGGCCGCTCGGGACACTGAAGCTTTCTTT; clone_size: NA; j_call: TRBJ1-1; d_call: TRBD1; v_call: TRBV7-3
cdr3_aa: CASSQGMGLNAGGYTF; cdr3_nt: TGCGCCAGCAGCCAAGGGATGGGACTCAACGCAGGGGGCTACACCTTC; clone_size: NA; j_call: TRBJ1-2; d_call: NA; v_call: TRBV4-1
cdr3_aa: CASSSGTSYRETQYF; cdr3_nt: TGTGCCAGCAGCTCCGGGACTAGCTACCGAGAGACCCAGTACTTC; clone_size: many; j_call: TRBJ2-5; d_call: TRBD2; v_call: TRBV7-2
cdr3_aa: CATSDLRAEVYTF; cdr3_nt: TGTGCCACCAGTGATTTGCGGGCCGAAGTCTACACCTTC; clone_size: many; j_call: TRBJ1-2; d_call: NA; v_call: TRBV24-1
cdr3_aa: CAIRDPEDEQYF; cdr3_nt: TGTGCCATCAGGGATCCCGAGGACGAGCAGTACTTC; clone_size: NA; j_call: TRBJ2-7; d_call: NA; v_call: TRBV10-3
cdr3_aa: CSVEDGNYEQYF; cdr3_nt: TGCAGCGTTGAAGACGGGAACTACGAGCAGTACTTC; clone_size: many; j_call: TRBJ2-7; d_call: NA; v_call: TRBV29-1
cdr3_aa: CSVTDYGYTF; cdr3_nt: TGCAGCGTGACGGACTATGGCTACACCTTC; clone_size: NA; j_call: TRBJ1-2; d_call: NA; v_call: TRBV29-1
cdr3_aa: CSADLAGNTEAFF; cdr3_nt: TGCAGCGCCGACCTGGCGGGGAACACTGAAGCTTTCTTT; clone_size: few; j_call: TRBJ1-1; d_call: NA; v_call: TRBV29-1
cdr3_aa: CASSLVRGYGYTF; cdr3_nt: TGTGCCAGCAGCTTAGTAAGGGGCTATGGCTACACCTTC; clone_size: many; j_call: TRBJ1-2; d_call: NA; v_call: TRBV7-9
cdr3_aa: CASSLKGDYEQYF; cdr3_nt: TGTGCCAGCAGTTTAAAGGGGGACTACGAGCAGTACTTC; clone_size: NA; j_call: TRBJ2-7; d_call: NA; v_call: TRBV12-3/TRBV12-4
cdr3_aa: CASSAAGGTREAQYF; cdr3_nt: TGTGCCAGCAGCGCAGCAGGGGGGACCCGAGAGGCCCAGTACTTC; clone_size: NA; j_call: TRBJ2-5; d_call: NA; v_call: TRBV9
cdr3_aa: CAGSWTSATYEQYF; cdr3_nt: TGTGCCGGCAGTTGGACTAGCGCGACCTACGAGCAGTACTTC; clone_size: NA; j_call: TRBJ2-7; d_call: TRBD2; v_call: TRBV25-1
cdr3_aa: CSVEDGQGYEQYF; cdr3_nt: TGCAGCGTTGAAGATGGCCAGGGCTACGAGCAGTACTTC; clone_size: many; j_call: TRBJ2-7; d_call: NA; v_call: TRBV29-1
cdr3_aa: CASSYRGDREETQYF; cdr3_nt: TGTGCCAGCAGTTACCGAGGGGACAGGGAAGAGACCCAGTACTTC; clone_size: NA; j_call: TRBJ2-5; d_call: TRBD1; v_call: TRBV6-5
cdr3_aa: CASSSPKDRLNQPQHF; cdr3_nt: TGTGCCAGCAGCTCGCCAAAGGACAGGCTAAATCAGCCCCAGCATTTT; clone_size: NA; j_call: TRBJ1-5; d_call: TRBD1; v_call: TRBV9
cdr3_aa: CSARHRDSYGYTF; cdr3_nt: TGCAGTGCTAGGCACCGGGACAGCTATGGCTACACCTTC; clone_size: few; j_call: TRBJ1-2; d_call: TRBD1; v_call: TRBV20-1
cdr3_aa: CASSIVTGSYGYTF; cdr3_nt: TGTGCCAGTAGTATAGTTACAGGGAGCTATGGCTACACCTTC; clone_size: NA; j_call: TRBJ1-2; d_call: NA; v_call: TRBV19
cdr3_aa: CASQGASGYTF; cdr3_nt: TGCGCCAGCCAGGGGGCATCTGGCTACACCTTC; clone_size: many; j_call: TRBJ1-2; d_call: TRBD1; v_call: TRBV5-1
cdr3_aa: CASSYETGATYEQYF; cdr3_nt: TGTGCCAGCAGCTACGAGACAGGGGCCACCTACGAGCAGTACTTC; clone_size: many; j_call: TRBJ2-7; d_call: TRBD1; v_call: TRBV7-6
cdr3_aa: CATSALQSRSGNTIYF; cdr3_nt: TGTGCCACCAGCGCCCTGCAGTCCCGCTCTGGAAACACCATATATTTT; clone_size: many; j_call: TRBJ1-3; d_call: NA; v_call: TRBV15
cdr3_aa: CSVVGGELFF; cdr3_nt: TGCAGCGTAGTTGGCGGGGAGCTGTTTTTT; clone_size: NA; j_call: TRBJ2-2; d_call: NA; v_call: TRBV29-1
cdr3_aa: CASSLAWKTQYF; cdr3_nt: TGCGCCAGCAGCTTGGCGTGGAAGACCCAGTACTTC; clone_size: few; j_call: TRBJ2-5; d_call: NA; v_call: TRBV5-1
cdr3_aa: CASERGQSNTGELFF; cdr3_nt: TGTGCCAGTGAAAGGGGACAGTCGAACACCGGGGAGCTGTTTTTT; clone_size: NA; j_call: TRBJ2-2; d_call: TRBD1; v_call: TRBV19
cdr3_aa: CSVETQPDTQYF; cdr3_nt: TGCAGCGTTGAAACCCAGCCAGATACGCAGTATTTT; clone_size: NA; j_call: TRBJ2-3; d_call: NA; v_call: TRBV29-1
cdr3_aa: CASSSPGGRSGNTIYF; cdr3_nt: TGTGCCAGCAGCTCTCCAGGGGGTCGCTCTGGAAACACCATATATTTT; clone_size: NA; j_call: TRBJ1-3; d_call: TRBD1; v_call: TRBV2